This is a list of T cell receptor beta chains from one sample in a study of CD4 T cells in relation to SARS-CoV-2 and coronaviruses. Sequencing used immunoSEQ multiplex PCR; TCRdb keeps in-frame clones, though not all of them. Altogether 55,000 to 75,000 clones are present, 80% to 90% being singletons, with the ten largest covering around 1.5%. Sequencing was performed on memory CD4+ T cells from PBMCs. The receptor set was obtained from a human donor in good health. The CDR3 runs from the conserved cysteine through the conserved F or W. Fields, in order: V gene, J gene, CDR3 protein.

TRBV9	TRBJ2-7	CASSPHELAGGYEQYF
TRBV5-6	TRBJ1-3	CASSLMEHASGNTIYF
TRBV2	TRBJ1-4	CASSDERHGEKLFF
TRBV9	TRBJ1-6	CASSVAGSYNSPLHF
TRBV18	TRBJ2-1	CASSPPLVTGGFHSSYNEQFF
TRBV7-8	TRBJ2-1	CASSLEGSYNEQFF
TRBV5-8	TRBJ2-5	CASSRQLGAQYF
TRBV15	TRBJ1-2	CAPTGVFPFNYGYTF
TRBV5-1	TRBJ2-5	CASSLAQNPETQYF
TRBV11-2	TRBJ2-2	CASSGGTGRTINTGELFF
TRBV5-1	TRBJ2-2	CASSPRLAGGTGELFF
TRBV7-9	TRBJ2-3	CASSTLSGGYTDTQYF
TRBV3-1/TRBV3-2	TRBJ2-2	CASSQAATGGELFF
TRBV5-1	TRBJ2-7	CASSLAGTGDEQYF
TRBV10-3	TRBJ1-1	CAISEPQGRTEAFF
TRBV5-4	TRBJ1-5	CASSYGQSNQPQHF
TRBV30	TRBJ2-1	CAWSLGLAGGDEQFF
TRBV7-3	TRBJ2-7	CASSSGQGSEQYF
TRBV18	TRBJ1-5	CASSTGESQPQHF
TRBV5-5	TRBJ2-3	CASRGGSWGRTDTQYF
TRBV9	TRBJ1-4	CASSVGQYNEKLFF
TRBV29-1	TRBJ1-1	CSARDRHPWTEAFF
TRBV5-1	TRBJ2-3	CASSRGRAGTDTQYF
TRBV19	TRBJ2-1	CASSIPPGTGARIEQFF
TRBV6-5	TRBJ1-1	CASSYESGTEAFF
TRBV6-6	TRBJ2-7	CASSRTSGGALGYEQYF
TRBV27	TRBJ1-6	CASSLWGTGKSPLHF